This T cell receptor beta chain was identified in a study of shared clonotypes between healthy human individuals. The CDR3 runs 15 residues. The V end was cut by 4 bases, the J end by 3 bases, with 16 bases between. Germline V gene sequence: CDR1 MNHNS, CDR2 SASEGT. To note about this clone: What it binds is not known.

The repertoire was sequenced with immunoSEQ multiplex PCR; TCRdb's copy has only in-frame clones and lacks some. The data show approximately 500,000 clones, 90% to 96% seen once. General study points: Naive CD4 clonotypes were shared across several donors at about 5.3%.

The specimen sequenced was naive CD4+ T cells sorted from blood. Subset noted: CD45RA+ positively selected. This TCR was recovered from a woman in her twenties or thirties in good health. The V gene is TRBV6-1, the J gene TRBJ2-7, with D uncertain. The chain's CDR3 is CASSGTRNPIYEQYF. CDR3 sequence (DNA): TGTGCCAGCAGTGGCACTCGTAACCCGATCTACGAGCAGTACTTC.